Below, 24 T cell receptor beta chains from the same sample are listed, as sequenced in a study of blood T cell repertoires in COVID-19. TCRdb keeps only in-frame clones here, not all; method: immunoSEQ multiplex PCR. This sample has around 68,000 clones, with over 75% found just once. The sequencing sample was made of peripheral blood. These receptors were collected from an elderly man with acute or convalescent COVID-19.

The CDR3 DNA follows: TGTGCCAGCAGCTTAGGACGTACGGGGGATATCCAAGAGACCCAGTACTTC. Translation gives CASSLGRTGDIQETQYF. The chain is built from TRBV11-2 and TRBJ2-5, with D perhaps TRBD2 (6 bases). Trimming took 1 base from V and 1 from J, leaving 16 bases between them. The length of the CDR3 is 17 residues. Germline-derived CDR1 and CDR2 are SGHAT and FQNNGV.

The chain recombines TRBV19 with TRBJ2-1, with 10 bases identical to TRBD1. There are 15 residues in the CDR3. The V segment lost 6 bases and the J segment 8 bases; nucleotides outside the gene matches: 10. Germline values: CDR1 LNHDA, CDR2 SQIVND (reference sequence). CDR3 protein: CASSRRGGTGDEQFF. The DNA of the CDR3 is TGTGCCAGTAGCCGTCGGGGAGGGACAGGGGATGAGCAGTTCTTC.

This clone has a handful of counts. The chain carries TRBV18 and TRBJ1-6, with 9 positions matching TRBD1. The germline gives CDR1 KGHSH, CDR2 LQKENI. CDR3 length equals 18 residues. After removal of 5 bases from V and 5 bases from J, the junction contained 13 bases not matched to a gene. CDR3 protein: CASSSITSTGGNNSPLHF. As DNA, the CDR3 is TGTGCCAGCTCATCCATCACCTCGACAGGGGGGAATAATTCACCCCTCCACTTT.

This clone was counted a single time. The chain combines TRBV27 with TRBJ1-2, with 8 bases aligning to TRBD1. Germline V CDR1 and CDR2: MNHEY, SMNVEV (reference sequence). The CDR3 consists of 14 residues. V was pared by 2 bases and J by 6 bases, with 5 bases of the junction left unmatched. CDR3 DNA: TGTGCCAGCAGTTTAAGGACAGGGCGTGATGGCTACACCTTC. Translated: CASSLRTGRDGYTF.

The J gene is TRBJ1-4, the V gene TRBV24-1, with 7 bases fitting TRBD1. This CDR3 is built from 16 residues. CDR1 is KGHDR, CDR2 SFDVKD, per germline. V was pared by 0 bases and J by 5 bases, with 5 bases of the junction left unmatched. CDR3 nucleotides: TGTGCCACCAGTGATTTGGCCGGGACAGAAAATGAAAAACTGTTTTTT. It codes for CATSDLAGTENEKLFF.

This chain joins TRBV18 and TRBJ1-2, with 9 bases matching TRBD1. This CDR3 has 13 residues. The germline V gene encodes CDR1 KGHSH and CDR2 LQKENI. V lost 3 bases to trimming and J lost 8 bases; unmatched junction nucleotides: 4. As DNA, the CDR3 is TGTGCCAGCTCACCGACAGGGGGTCGCGGCTACACCTTC. This codes for CASSPTGGRGYTF.

This rearrangement joins TRBV5-1 to TRBJ2-7, with D maybe TRBD2 (7 bases). The germline CDR1 and CDR2 sequences are SGHRS and YFSETQ. The V end lost 4 bases, the J end lost 4 bases, and 18 bases lay between the germline ends. The CDR3 is 15 amino acids. Here the CDR3 DNA reads TGCGCCAGCAGCGGGACTACAGGGTCCCTTTACGAGCAGTACTTC. This codes for CASSGTTGSLYEQYF.

CDR3 sequence reads: CASSQAGMGNQPQHF. The CDR3 DNA reads TGTGCCAGCAGCCAAGCGGGAATGGGCAATCAGCCCCAGCATTTT. The chain carries TRBV3-1 (or the pseudogene TRBV3-2) and TRBJ1-5; D not resolved. The germline CDR1 and CDR2 sequences are LGHDT and YNNKEL (reference sequence). With 1 base removed from V and 2 bases from J, the gap between germline ends came to 9 bases. The CDR3 is 15 amino acids.

The V gene is TRBV29-1, the J gene TRBJ2-2; weak D call: TRBD1 (5 bases). From germline, CDR1 is SQVTM and CDR2 ANQGSEA. V lost 5 bases to trimming and J lost 4 bases, with 11 bases between them. CDR3 length: 13 amino acids. The CDR3 here is CSVRPDSTGELFF. The CDR3 DNA sequence: TGCAGCGTTAGGCCCGACAGCACCGGGGAGCTGTTTTTT.

DNA for the CDR3: TGTGCCAGCAGCCCTAGAGGGACTAGCGCCTACAATGAGCAGTTCTTC. It encodes CASSPRGTSAYNEQFF. The V call is TRBV11-3, the J call TRBJ2-1; 10 bases align to TRBD2. CDR1 and CDR2 (germline): SGHNT, YENEEA. V was pared by 5 bases and J by 2 bases, with 6 bases of the junction left unmatched. The CDR3 extends over 16 amino acids.

The chain combines TRBV5-1 with TRBJ2-1; TRBD1 matches at 9 bases. The CDR3 sequence is 16 residues long. The J segment lost 3 bases and the V segment lost 3 bases, leaving 7 bases of the junction unmatched. Germline V lookup: CDR1 SGHRS, CDR2 YFSETQ. The CDR3 region is CASSYPGQGSYNEQFF. The CDR3 DNA reads TGCGCCAGCAGCTACCCGGGACAGGGCAGCTACAATGAGCAGTTCTTC.

The rearrangement links TRBV27 to TRBJ2-7; 10 bases are a match to TRBD2. In germline, CDR1 is MNHEY, CDR2 SMNVEV (reference sequence). V was clipped by 6 bases and J by 0 bases; unmatched bases: 5. There are 15 residues in the CDR3. DNA of the CDR3: TGTGCCAGCAGGTCGGGACTAGCGAGCTCCTACGAGCAGTACTTC. Protein sequence: CASRSGLASSYEQYF.

This chain connects TRBV4-3 to TRBJ2-4; D not certain. The germline CDR1 and CDR2 sequences are LGHNA and YSLEER. CDR3 length equals 14 residues. V lost 1 base and J lost 7, with 11 bases in between. CDR3 in DNA: TGCGCCAGCAGCCAAGGGGCGACATCTAACATTCAGTACTTC. This codes for CASSQGATSNIQYF.

V usage is TRBV2 and J usage is TRBJ2-2, with 7 bases fitting TRBD1. V lost 4 bases to trimming and J lost 3 bases; unmatched junction nucleotides: 2. CDR1 and CDR2 from the germline V gene are SNHLY and FYNNEI. CDR3 length equals 14 residues. The CDR3 loop reads CASSGDSDTGELFF. The CDR3 coding sequence is TGTGCCAGCAGTGGGGACAGCGACACCGGGGAGCTGTTTTTT.

The chain couples TRBV28 to TRBJ2-1; TRBD2 matches at 11 bases. V lost 5 bases and J lost 8; bases outside the gene matches: 11. Germline assignment: CDR1 MDHEN and CDR2 SYDVKM. CDR3 length: 16 amino acids. The CDR3 bases are TGTGCCAGCAGTGGGTTAGCGGGAGGGCCCTTGGATGAGCAGTTCTTC. It is translated as CASSGLAGGPLDEQFF.

The V gene is TRBV9, the J gene TRBJ2-3; D is undetermined. The CDR3 sequence is 16 residues long. In germline, CDR1 is SGDLS, CDR2 YYNGEE. V was pared by 0 bases and J by 2 bases, with 13 bases between. The CDR3 nucleotides are TGTGCCAGCAGCGTAGAACTCACGCCTTACACAGATACGCAGTATTTT. This encodes CASSVELTPYTDTQYF.

Details on this clone: Sequence at one end of the junction differs from germline and may be a read error. The gene calls are TRBV11-2 and TRBJ1-2; 8 nucleotides line up with TRBD1. Germline V gene lookup returns CDR1 SGHAT and CDR2 FQNNGV. The CDR3 covers 12 residues. The CDR3, as DNA: TGTGCCAGCAGCTTAGTTTCCGGACAGGGCTACTTC. Translating it yields CASSLVSGQGYF.

This CDR3 reads CASDGRSLWDYEQYF. In DNA form, the CDR3 reads TGTGCCAGCGACGGGAGAAGTCTGTGGGACTACGAGCAGTACTTC. J is TRBJ2-7 and V is TRBV6-5; D possibly corresponds to TRBD2 (6 bases). There are 15 residues in the CDR3. The germline V and J ends were trimmed by 8 bases and 3 bases, with 20 bases remaining between them. Germline V gene lookup returns CDR1 MNHEY and CDR2 SVGAGI.

V gene TRBV11-2 combines with J gene TRBJ2-3; no clear D. This CDR3 contains 12 residues. Germline V gene sequence: CDR1 SGHAT, CDR2 FQNNGV. V gave up 5 bases and J gave up 2 bases, with 5 bases separating them. The CDR3 sequence: CASSPVTDTQYF. The CDR3, as DNA: TGTGCCAGCAGCCCCGTCACAGATACGCAGTATTTT.

The chain joins TRBV11-2 to TRBJ2-7; possibly TRBD2 for D (6 bases). V lost 3 bases and J 3 bases, leaving 15 bases between the germline ends. The germline V gene encodes CDR1 SGHAT and CDR2 FQNNGV. This CDR3 is 15 amino acids long. The CDR3 DNA reads TGTGCCAGCAGCTTGGCGTCGGGGGAGTACTACGAGCAGTACTTC. Translated: CASSLASGEYYEQYF.

The count of this clone is one. The chain recombines TRBV29-1 with TRBJ1-1; weak D call: TRBD1 (5 bases). The germline V and J ends were trimmed by 4 bases and 2 bases, with 14 bases remaining between them. Germline loops: CDR1 SQVTM, CDR2 ANQGSEA. This CDR3 contains 14 residues. This chain's CDR3 is CSVVRQYPNTEAFF. For the CDR3, the DNA is TGCAGCGTTGTAAGACAGTACCCAAACACTGAAGCTTTCTTT.

The chain uses TRBV7-8 and TRBJ2-3; 8 nucleotides line up with TRBD2. The CDR3 runs 18 residues. V dropped 2 bases and J dropped 0; count of bases not matched to a gene: 10. CDR1 is SGHVS and CDR2 is FQNEAQ in the germline V gene. This CDR3 reads CASSLRAGASPSTDTQYF. CDR3 nucleotides: TGTGCCAGCAGCTTAAGAGCGGGAGCAAGTCCTAGCACAGATACGCAGTATTTT.

DNA of the CDR3: TGTGCCAGCAGGGAGGACAGGGGGACTTATGGCTACACCTTC. It encodes CASREDRGTYGYTF. The V gene is TRBV11-2, the J gene TRBJ1-2; TRBD1 matches at 10 bases. The CDR3 runs to 14 residues. V shed 6 bases, J shed 5 bases, and the junction held 6 bases outside the gene matches. Germline assignment: CDR1 SGHAT and CDR2 FQNNGV.

This clone has only one observation. J is TRBJ1-4 and V is TRBV19; possible D gene TRBD1, 6 bases. The CDR3 contains 17 residues. CDR1 and CDR2 from the germline V gene are LNHDA and SQIVND (reference sequence). V was cut by 3 bases and J by 0 bases, with 14 bases left in between. The CDR3 coding sequence is TGTGCCAGTAGTATGCCGATCTCAGGGGCAACTAATGAAAAACTGTTTTTT. Translating it yields CASSMPISGATNEKLFF.